This passage covers 25 T cell receptor beta chains from one sample sequenced in a study of blood T cell repertoires in COVID-19. Produced via immunoSEQ multiplex PCR; TCRdb's table is partial and in-frame only. This sample has 60,000 to 80,000 clones, with about four fifths found just once. The sequenced sample was peripheral blood. All receptors derive from a man in his fifties or sixties with active COVID-19.

The chain joins TRBV7-8 to TRBJ2-7; D might be TRBD1 (5 bases). The length of the CDR3 is 15 residues. CDR1 is SGHVS, CDR2 FQNEAQ, per germline. Deletions cut 2 bases from V and 1 base from J, with 12 bases between. This CDR3 reads CASSLSGQMSYEQYF. Here the CDR3 DNA reads TGTGCCAGCAGCTTATCAGGACAAATGTCCTACGAGCAGTACTTC.

The chain has TRBV6-5 and TRBJ1-4; D perhaps matches TRBD1 (5 bases). CDR1 MNHEY and CDR2 SVGAGI come from the germline V gene. Trimming took 8 bases from V and 6 from J, leaving 10 bases between them. This CDR3 has 12 residues. DNA for the CDR3: TGTGCCAGCGGGAGGGGTTATGAAAAACTGTTTTTT. Translated: CASGRGYEKLFF.

V is TRBV19 and J is TRBJ2-7; 7 bases align to TRBD1. Germline V gene lookup returns CDR1 LNHDA and CDR2 SQIVND (reference sequence). The trim removed 4 bases at V and 3 bases at J, leaving 3 bases unmatched. CDR3 size: 13 residues. The CDR3 DNA reads TGTGCCAGTAGTAGGACAGGAGGCTACGAGCAGTACTTC. Protein sequence: CASSRTGGYEQYF.

The V gene is TRBV12-3 or TRBV12-4, the J gene TRBJ1-2; TRBD1 aligns across 7 bases. Losses at the gene ends were 4 bases for V and 4 bases for J; bases not matched to a gene: 3. CDR3 length: 13 residues. The CDR3 DNA is TGTGCCAGCAGTTCGGGGACAGTCTATGGCTACACCTTC. It codes for CASSSGTVYGYTF.

This chain connects TRBV5-5 to TRBJ1-2; D not resolved. Germline CDR1 and CDR2: SGHKS and YYEKEE (reference sequence). Trimming pared 2 bases from V and 10 bases from J, leaving 15 bases between. There are 13 residues in the CDR3. The CDR3 bases are TGTGCCAGCAGCTTTAACAGTCCCCCCGTCTACACCTTC. Its translation: CASSFNSPPVYTF.

V is TRBV10-2 and J is TRBJ1-2; 8 bases map to TRBD1. Germline trimming cut 6 bases from V and 4 bases from J; bases unmatched to any gene: 4. CDR1 and CDR2 (germline): WSHSY, SAAADI. This CDR3 comprises 13 residues. The CDR3, as DNA: TGCGCCAGCAGCTGGGACAGGAGCTATGGCTACACCTTC. It yields the protein CASSWDRSYGYTF.

The chain joins TRBV19 to TRBJ2-7; 7 bases are a match to TRBD1. The CDR3 has 14 residues. The V and J ends lost 0 bases and 2 bases, in that order; junction bases with no gene match: 1. Germline V gene sequence: CDR1 LNHDA, CDR2 SQIVND (reference sequence). CDR3 loop: CASSIEGGTYEQYF. CDR3 nucleotide sequence: TGTGCCAGTAGTATAGAAGGGGGCACCTACGAGCAGTACTTC. Filled out from reference TRBV19 and TRBJ2-7, the complete variable domain reads DGGITQSPKYLFRKEGQNVTLSCEQNLNHDAMYWYRQDPGQGLRLIYYSQIVNDFQKGDIAEGYSVSREKKESFPLTVTSAQKNPTAFYLCASSIEGGTYEQYFGPGTRLTVT.

The chain employs TRBV6-5 and TRBJ1-6; perhaps TRBD1 as D (6 bases). V was clipped by 6 bases and J by 5 bases, with 14 bases between them. The CDR3 spans 15 residues. CDR1 MNHEY and CDR2 SVGAGI come from the germline V gene. DNA for the CDR3: TGTGCCAGCAGCGAGGACAGCCTTAATAATTCACCCCTCCACTTT. Translating gives CASSEDSLNNSPLHF.

The V and J genes are TRBV29-1 and TRBJ1-4; TRBD1 might be the D (5 bases). The CDR3 has 12 amino acids. Germline CDR1 and CDR2: SQVTM and ANQGSEA. V lost 6 bases and J 4 bases, leaving 9 bases between the germline ends. CDR3 sequence reads: CSVQGDNEKLFF. The CDR3 bases are TGCAGCGTGCAGGGCGATAATGAAAAACTGTTTTTT.

The rearrangement uses TRBV30 and TRBJ1-1; TRBD1 matches 9 bases. The CDR3 extends over 18 amino acids. Per germline, CDR1 GTSNPN and CDR2 SVGIG (reference sequence). V was clipped by 4 bases and J by 1 base; unmatched bases: 16. CDR3 residues: CAWNTQTGGLTRNTEAFF. The DNA for the CDR3 is TGTGCCTGGAATACCCAGACAGGGGGATTAACCAGGAACACTGAAGCTTTCTTT.

This sequence joins TRBV7-2 and TRBJ1-3; D gene uncertain. Germline lookup yields CDR1 SGHTA and CDR2 FQGNSA. There are 14 residues in the CDR3. The germline V and J ends were trimmed by 2 bases and 4 bases, with 9 bases remaining between them. Here the CDR3 DNA reads TGTGCCAGCAGCTTAAAATGGGAGGGAAACACCATATATTTT. Amino acids: CASSLKWEGNTIYF. Full variable domain (missing parts from reference TRBV7-2 and TRBJ1-3): GAGVSQSPSNKVTEKGKDVELRCDPISGHTALYWYRQSLGQGLEFLIYFQGNSAPDKSGLPSDRFSAERTGGSVSTLTIQRTQQEDSAVYLCASSLKWEGNTIYFGEGSWLTVV.

This clone was seen only once. The chain combines TRBV9 with TRBJ1-6; 8 bases line up with TRBD1. This CDR3 contains 15 residues. Germline V gene data show CDR1 as SGDLS and CDR2 as YYNGEE. The junction had 4 bases not matched to a gene; V was cut back by 4 bases and J by 4 bases. The CDR3 nucleotides are TGTGCCAGCAGCCCCCGACAGGGGTATAATTCACCCCTCCACTTT. Protein product: CASSPRQGYNSPLHF.

The genes are TRBV5-5 and TRBJ1-4; D uncertain. The V end was cut by 4 bases, the J end by 12 bases, with 16 bases between. Germline-derived CDR1 and CDR2 are SGHKS and YYEKEE (reference sequence). The CDR3 totals 13 residues. The CDR3 bases are TGTGCCAGCAGCCCGACGAGCCTCGGAGAACTGTTTTTT. It specifies CASSPTSLGELFF. The whole variable domain, remainder taken from reference TRBV5-5 and TRBJ1-4, is DAGVTQSPTHLIKTRGQQVTLRCSPISGHKSVSWYQQVLGQGPQFIFQYYEKEERGRGNFPDRFSARQFPNYSSELNVNALLLGDSALYLCASSPTSLGELFFGSGTQLSVL.

The chain joins TRBV7-8 to TRBJ2-7, with 10 bases that match TRBD2. This CDR3 spans 16 amino acids. V lost 5 bases and J lost 3; bases outside the gene matches: 10. Germline V gene lookup returns CDR1 SGHVS and CDR2 FQNEAQ. The CDR3 sequence is CASSPLPSGSSYEQYF. The CDR3 nucleotides are TGTGCCAGCAGCCCGCTCCCTAGCGGGAGTAGCTACGAGCAGTACTTC.

V and J are TRBV7-9 and TRBJ2-1, with 9 bases identical to TRBD2. The CDR3 contains 15 residues. The germline V gene encodes CDR1 SEHNR and CDR2 FQNEAQ (reference sequence). After removal of 3 bases from V and 4 bases from J, the junction contained 4 bases not matched to a gene. Here the CDR3 reads CASSFRLAAYNEQFF. The CDR3 nucleotides read TGTGCCAGCAGCTTCCGACTAGCGGCTTACAATGAGCAGTTCTTC.

The chain carries TRBV7-7 and TRBJ2-2; tentative D call: TRBD2 (7 bases). Trimming pared 4 bases from V and 0 bases from J, leaving 12 bases between. Germline V lookup: CDR1 SSHAT, CDR2 FNYEAQ (reference sequence). This CDR3 has 16 amino acids. The CDR3 is CASSSWGGANTGELFF. The CDR3, as DNA: TGTGCCAGCAGCTCATGGGGGGGCGCGAACACCGGGGAGCTGTTTTTT.

This chain joins TRBV2 and TRBJ1-2, with TRBD1 as a possible D gene (6 bases). Germline V gene lookup returns CDR1 SNHLY and CDR2 FYNNEI. V dropped 3 bases and J dropped 4 bases, with 9 bases sitting between them. This CDR3 is 13 amino acids long. CDR3 in amino acids: CASSETGRYGYTF. The CDR3 DNA sequence: TGTGCCAGCAGTGAGACAGGCCGCTATGGCTACACCTTC.

The chain carries TRBV6-5 and TRBJ2-2, with D perhaps TRBD2 (6 bases). Per the germline V gene, CDR1 is MNHEY and CDR2 is SVGAGI. The CDR3 is made up of 15 amino acids. V lost 2 bases and J lost 8, with 15 bases in between. This CDR3 reads CASSYEGGVRGELFF. The CDR3 coding sequence is TGTGCCAGCAGTTACGAGGGCGGGGTTCGTGGGGAGCTGTTTTTT.

The V gene is TRBV10-3, the J gene TRBJ1-5, with TRBD1 matching over 9 bases. The trim removed 8 bases at V and 9 bases at J, leaving 5 bases unmatched. The CDR3 runs to 12 residues. Germline assignment: CDR1 ENHRY and CDR2 SYGVKD. CDR3 nucleotide sequence: TGTGCCATCGGGGACAGGGAGTCGCCCCAGCATTTT. Its protein product is CAIGDRESPQHF.

The V and J genes are TRBV5-1 and TRBJ2-1; D gene uncertain. V was shortened by 4 bases and J by 5 bases, with 10 bases between the two germline ends. In germline, CDR1 is SGHRS, CDR2 YFSETQ. The CDR3 sequence is 13 residues long. CDR3 residues: CASSARRDNEQFF. CDR3 DNA: TGCGCCAGCAGCGCCCGACGGGACAATGAGCAGTTCTTC.

V is TRBV6-5 and J is TRBJ1-6; D is unclear. The CDR3 spans 14 residues. Germline V gives CDR1 MNHEY, CDR2 SVGAGI. V lost 7 bases, J lost 2 bases, and 9 bases lay in between. The CDR3: CASNGMAYNSPLHF. In DNA, the CDR3 is TGTGCCAGCAACGGGATGGCCTATAATTCACCCCTCCACTTT.

The chain is built from TRBV27 and TRBJ2-2; D remains unclear. The V end was cut by 3 bases, the J end by 1 base, with 3 bases between. The CDR3 contains 13 residues. Germline CDR1 MNHEY, CDR2 SMNVEV (reference sequence). CDR3 sequence: CASSFRNTGELFF. The CDR3 DNA sequence: TGTGCCAGCAGTTTTCGGAACACCGGGGAGCTGTTTTTT.

The chain combines TRBV2 with TRBJ2-5, with TRBD2 identical over 10 bases. V shed 2 bases and J 0 bases; nucleotides not matched to a gene: 9. Germline CDR1 SNHLY, CDR2 FYNNEI. The CDR3 runs to 18 residues. The CDR3 sequence is CASSEHPAGGPDQETQYF. CDR3 DNA sequence: TGTGCCAGCAGTGAACACCCAGCGGGGGGGCCCGACCAAGAGACCCAGTACTTC. The full variable domain, its missing parts supplied by reference TRBV2 and TRBJ2-5, is EPEVTQTPSHQVTQMGQEVILRCVPISNHLYFYWYRQILGQKVEFLVSFYNNEISEKSEIFDDQFSVERPDGSNFTLKIRSTKLEDSAMYFCASSEHPAGGPDQETQYFGPGTRLLVL.

The gene calls are TRBV9 and TRBJ2-3, with a possible D match to TRBD2 (5 bases). Germline V lookup: CDR1 SGDLS, CDR2 YYNGEE. V lost 0 bases and J 4 bases, leaving 6 bases between the germline ends. This CDR3 has 13 residues. CDR3 sequence reads: CASSVADSDTQYF. The CDR3, as DNA: TGTGCCAGCAGCGTAGCGGACTCAGATACGCAGTATTTT.

The chain is built from TRBV11-2 and TRBJ1-1; no firm D call. Deletions cut 3 bases from V and 2 bases from J, with 10 bases between. The CDR3 length is 14 residues. Germline CDR1 reads SGHAT; CDR2 reads FQNNGV. CDR3 DNA: TGTGCCAGCAGCTTGAACCGGGGAAACACTGAAGCTTTCTTT. It yields the protein CASSLNRGNTEAFF.